Listed below are T cell receptor beta chains from one sample, sequenced in a study of Graves' ophthalmopathy and Graves' hyperthyroidism. TCRdb called the multiplex PCR reads again in MiXCR, with one record for every CDR3 protein. The data hold about 400,000 distinct CDR3 sequences, with about 18% observed a single time. The sequenced sample was peripheral blood. Receptors originate from a woman younger than 30 with Graves' ophthalmopathy. Both conserved end residues are part of each CDR3. A D gene is named only where the DNA matches it firmly. Rows may omit the clone size; those that give it use once, few, many or a size class.

>TRBJ2-2|TRBV11-2|.|TRBD2
TGTGCCAGCAGCTTCACAGCGGGAGGGCCCGTCGGGGAGCTGTTTTTT
CASSFTAGGPVGELFF
>TRBJ2-7|TRBV7-8|.|TRBD2
TGTGCCAGCAGCTTACAGAGACTAGCCGCCTACGAGCAGTACTTC
CASSLQRLAAYEQYF
>TRBJ2-5|TRBV6-5|many|.
TGTGCCAGCAGTTACGGCTGGGTACGTGCCCAAGAGACCCAGTACTTC
CASSYGWVRAQETQYF
>TRBJ2-7|TRBV6-1|many|TRBD1
TGTGCCAGCAGTCGGACAGGGGGATCCTCCTACGAGCAGTACTTC
CASSRTGGSSYEQYF
>TRBJ1-1|TRBV20-1|many|.
TGCAGTGCTAGACCACAGCTGAACACTGAAGCTTTCTTT
CSARPQLNTEAFF
>TRBJ2-7|TRBV6-5|many|.
.
CASILGEVRSYEQYF
>TRBJ1-2|TRBV6-1|.|.
TGTGCCAGTAACGCAGGGTTTGGCTACACCTTC
CASNAGFGYTF
>TRBJ1-1|TRBV2|many|.
TGTGCCAGCAGTGAAGCGCTTACTGGGGGGAGAGACACTGAAGCTTTCTTT
CASSEALTGGRDTEAFF
>TRBJ2-7|TRBV6-1|.|.
TGTGCCAGCAGCAGAAGCGTCACGTTTGTTAACGAGCAGTACTTC
CASSRSVTFVNEQYF
>TRBJ1-6|TRBV6-1|many|.
TGTGCCAGCAGTGAATTGCCTCCCGGGACTGCTTATAATTCACCCCTCCACTTT
CASSELPPGTAYNSPLHF
>TRBJ2-5|TRBV6-1|many|.
TGTGCCAGCAGTGCTACCAGGGTGACCCAGTACTTC
CASSATRVTQYF
>TRBJ2-2|TRBV12-3/TRBV12-4|many|.
TGTGCCGGCCCCGCCACGGCGACCGGGGAGCTGTTTTTT
CAGPATATGELFF
>TRBJ2-7|TRBV14|.|TRBD1
TGTGCCAGCAGCCAAGGGTTCTCAGGACAGGGAAAGTACGAGCAGTACTTC
CASSQGFSGQGKYEQYF
>TRBJ2-7|TRBV15|many|TRBD2
TGTGCCACCAGCACAACGACTAGCGGGATCTACGAGCAGTACTTC
CATSTTTSGIYEQYF
>TRBJ2-7|TRBV6-2/TRBV6-3|.|.
TGTGCCAGCAGTTACAGGGTTGACAACGTCGAGCAGTACTTC
CASSYRVDNVEQYF
>TRBJ1-2|TRBV6-2/TRBV6-3|many|TRBD1
TGTGCCAGCAGGAGACAGGGACGAAACTATGGCTACACCTTC
CASRRQGRNYGYTF
>TRBJ1-5|TRBV19|many|.
TGTGCCAGTAGTATGGGTCCGAGCAATCAGCCCCAGCATTTT
CASSMGPSNQPQHF
>TRBJ2-7|TRBV6-1|many|TRBD1
TGTGCCAGCGGGACAGGGGGCGAGCAGTACTTC
CASGTGGEQYF
>TRBJ2-7|TRBV6-1|many|.
TGTGCCAGCAGTGAAGTGGCCGAGCAGTACTTC
CASSEVAEQYF
>TRBJ1-1|TRBV2|many|.
TGTGCCAGCTGTTGGACCCAATACACTGAAGCTTTCTTT
CASCWTQYTEAFF
>TRBJ2-4|TRBV28|many|.
TGTGCCAGCAGGGGCTCGGACGTACGGCCCAAAAACATTCAGTACTTC
CASRGSDVRPKNIQYF
>TRBJ2-2|TRBV11-2|many|.
TGTGCCAGCAGCTTTAGCGACCTAACCGGGGAGCTGTTTTTT
CASSFSDLTGELFF
>TRBJ2-5|TRBV5-1|many|.
TGCGCCAGCAGCCGGGACCGACAAGGAGGGCAAGAGACCCAGTACTTC
CASSRDRQGGQETQYF
>TRBJ2-7|TRBV28|many|TRBD2
TGTGCCACTTTTCTAGCGGGAGGGCCTGCCTACGAGCAGTACTTC
CATFLAGGPAYEQYF
>TRBJ1-1|TRBV12-3/TRBV12-4|many|TRBD1
TGTGCCAGCAGCCCTAGGACAGGGACCCTGAACACTGAAGCTTTCTTT
CASSPRTGTLNTEAFF
>TRBJ2-4|TRBV6-9|many|.
TGTGCCAGCAGTTATTCTCGGAATGCCAAAAACATTCAGTACTTC
CASSYSRNAKNIQYF
>TRBJ1-1|TRBV7-6|.|TRBD1
TGTGCCAGCAGCTTAGCTGAGGGGGCGGACACTGAAGCTTTCTTT
CASSLAEGADTEAFF
>TRBJ2-2|TRBV7-7|many|.
TGTGCTAGCAGCTTAGGAGAGAACACCGGGGAGCTGTTTTTT
CASSLGENTGELFF
>TRBJ1-1|TRBV5-1|many|.
TGCGCCAGCAGCTTGTCAAGGACACCGGGGTCCGATCAATTGGCTTTCTTT
CASSLSRTPGSDQLAFF
>TRBJ2-7|TRBV6-2/TRBV6-3|many|.
TGTGCCGCTGGTAGCGGAGTCTACGAGCAGTACTTC
CAAGSGVYEQYF
>TRBJ1-1|TRBV7-2|many|.
TGTGCCAGCAGCTATCCCATTATGAACACTGAAGCTTTCTTT
CASSYPIMNTEAFF
>TRBJ2-7|TRBV5-8|many|.
TGTGCCAGCAGCTTGTCTGGCACAGTGAACTACGAGCAGTACTTC
CASSLSGTVNYEQYF
>TRBJ1-1|TRBV12-3/TRBV12-4|many|.
TGTGCCAGCAGGATCAGCGGGGGGAACACTGAAGCTTTCTTT
CASRISGGNTEAFF
>TRBJ1-5|TRBV28|many|.
TGTGCCAGCAGGCCATATAGCAATCAGCCCCAGCATTTT
CASRPYSNQPQHF
>TRBJ2-2|TRBV11-1|.|TRBD2
TGTGCCAGCAGCTTAATAGCCAGCGGGAGAATGTTGGCCGGGGAGCTGTTTTTT
CASSLIASGRMLAGELFF
>TRBJ2-5|TRBV28|many|.
TGTGCCAGCAGTTTAAACCCAGGGGCGGGGGAAGAGACCCAGTACTTC
CASSLNPGAGEETQYF
>TRBJ1-6|TRBV2|few|.
TGTGCCAGCAGTGAACTTAACACGGCCAATTCACCCCTCCACTTT
CASSELNTANSPLHF
>TRBJ1-1|TRBV24-1|.|.
TGTGCCACCAGTGTGGTGTGGGCTTTCTTT
CATSVVWAFF
>TRBJ1-5|TRBV6-2/TRBV6-3|many|.
TGTGCCTCCCGTCCAAACATCCCCTCCGATCAGCCCCAGCATTTT
CASRPNIPSDQPQHF
>TRBJ2-7|TRBV10-2|many|.
TGCGCCAGCAGTGTACCCCCGGGACGGAACTCCTACGAGCAGTACTTC
CASSVPPGRNSYEQYF
>TRBJ2-7|TRBV12-3/TRBV12-4|many|.
TGTGCCAGCAGGGGACAGCCAGGGGGGAACGAGCAGTACTTC
CASRGQPGGNEQYF